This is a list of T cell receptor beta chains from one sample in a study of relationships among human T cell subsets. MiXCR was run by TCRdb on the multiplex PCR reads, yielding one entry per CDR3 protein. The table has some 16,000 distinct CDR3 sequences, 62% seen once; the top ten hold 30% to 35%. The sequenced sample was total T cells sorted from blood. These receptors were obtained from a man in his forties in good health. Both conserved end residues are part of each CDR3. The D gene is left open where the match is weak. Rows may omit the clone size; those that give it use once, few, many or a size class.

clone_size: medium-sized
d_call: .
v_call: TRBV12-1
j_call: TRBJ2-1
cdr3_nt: TGTGCCAGCAGCTCCACCGTAGCGGGGGGTGTTAATGAGCAGTTCTTC
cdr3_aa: CASSSTVAGGVNEQFF

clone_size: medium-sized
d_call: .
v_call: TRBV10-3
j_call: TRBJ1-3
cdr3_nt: TGTGCCATCAAGGAATACTCTGGAAACACCATATATTTT
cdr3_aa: CAIKEYSGNTIYF

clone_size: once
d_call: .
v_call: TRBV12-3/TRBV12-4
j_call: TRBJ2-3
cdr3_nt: TGTGCCAGCAGTGGGGGGGATACGCAGTATTTT
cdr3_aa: CASSGGDTQYF

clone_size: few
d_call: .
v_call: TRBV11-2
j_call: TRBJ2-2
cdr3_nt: TGTGCCAGCAGCTTAGGACAGGCCCCCGGCGAGCTGTTTTTT
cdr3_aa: CASSLGQAPGELFF

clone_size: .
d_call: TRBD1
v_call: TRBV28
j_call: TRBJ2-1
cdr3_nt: TGTGCCAGCAGTTTGCCGGGACAGGGGGATGAGCAGTTCTTC
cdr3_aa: CASSLPGQGDEQFF

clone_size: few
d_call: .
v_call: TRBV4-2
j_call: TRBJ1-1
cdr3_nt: TGTGCCAGCAGCCAGGCGGGAACAGGGACTGAAGCTTTCTTT
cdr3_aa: CASSQAGTGTEAFF

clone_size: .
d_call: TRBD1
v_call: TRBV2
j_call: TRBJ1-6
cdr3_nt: TGTGCCAGCAGTGAAGTCGGGACAGATAATTCACCCCTCCACTTT
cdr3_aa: CASSEVGTDNSPLHF

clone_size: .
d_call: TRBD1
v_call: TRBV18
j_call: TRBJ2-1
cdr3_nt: TGTGCCAGCTCACCACCGAGATATACAGGGGGCGGGAATGAGCAGTTCTTC
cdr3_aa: CASSPPRYTGGGNEQFF

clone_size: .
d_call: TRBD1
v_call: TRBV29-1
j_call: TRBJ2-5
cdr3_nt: TGCAGCGTGAGGGACAGCAAGACCCAGTACTTC
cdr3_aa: CSVRDSKTQYF

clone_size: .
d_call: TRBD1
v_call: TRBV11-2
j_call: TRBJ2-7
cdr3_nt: TGTGCCAGCAGCTTAAGTCTCGCAGGGGGCTACGAGCAGTACTTC
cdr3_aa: CASSLSLAGGYEQYF

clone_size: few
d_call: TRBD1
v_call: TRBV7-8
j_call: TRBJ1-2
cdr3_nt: TGTGCCAGCAGCTTCTACCGGGACAGGGATGGCTACACCTTC
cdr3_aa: CASSFYRDRDGYTF

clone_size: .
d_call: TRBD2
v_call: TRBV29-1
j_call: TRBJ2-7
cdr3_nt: TGCAGCGTTGGGTTTAGCGGGAGTTTCTACGAGCAGTACTTC
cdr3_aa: CSVGFSGSFYEQYF

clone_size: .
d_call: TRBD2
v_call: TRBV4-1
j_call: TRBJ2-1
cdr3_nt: TGCGCCAGCAGCCAAGGAGCTAGCGGATACAATGAGCAGTTCTTC
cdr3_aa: CASSQGASGYNEQFF

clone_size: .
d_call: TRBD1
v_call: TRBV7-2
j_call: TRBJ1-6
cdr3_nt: TGTGCCAGCAGCTTGGACAGGGCAACCTATTCACCCCTCCACTTT
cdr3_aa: CASSLDRATYSPLHF

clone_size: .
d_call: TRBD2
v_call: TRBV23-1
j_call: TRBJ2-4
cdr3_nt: TGCGCCAGCAGCCAGGGACTAGCGGCAAACATTCAGTACTTC
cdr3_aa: CASSQGLAANIQYF

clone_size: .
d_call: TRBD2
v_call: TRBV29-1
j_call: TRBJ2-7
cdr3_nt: TGCAGCGCCGTGGGGACTAGCGGGATTCAGCAGTACTTC
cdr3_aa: CSAVGTSGIQQYF

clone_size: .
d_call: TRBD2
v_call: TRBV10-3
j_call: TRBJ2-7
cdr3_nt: TGTGCCATCAGTGAGGGTGCGGGAGAGTCCTACGAGCAGTACTTC
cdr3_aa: CAISEGAGESYEQYF

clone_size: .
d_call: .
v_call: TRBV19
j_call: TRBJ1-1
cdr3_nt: TGTGCCAGTGGGGGACTGTCGAACACTGAAGCTTTCTTT
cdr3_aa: CASGGLSNTEAFF